This TCR beta chain was found in a study of blood T cell repertoires in COVID-19. About the research overall: Acute and convalescent COVID-19 samples came from the United States, Italy and Spain. The analysed material was cDNA or gDNA that came from T cells, B-cell-depleted T cells, or PBMCs.

The germline gives CDR1 MNHNY, CDR2 SVGAGI (reference sequence). The V gene lost 6 bases and the J gene lost 0 bases, with 12 bases spanning the gap. The CDR3 has 15 amino acids. In the original workflow: Nucleated cell number was recorded as an estimate derived from reference gene primer amplification. Libraries were prepared by immunoSEQ multiplex PCR; TCRdb keeps only in-frame clonotypes and omits some of them. D and trimming were read from the DNA, whereas the V and J calls and clone size are those reported in that table. The sample yields 80,000 to 90,000 clones, 85% to 90% seen once. The sequence was obtained from a middle-aged man with acute or convalescent COVID-19. Sequencing was carried out using peripheral blood. V is TRBV6-6 and J is TRBJ2-1; D gene unclear. The CDR3 DNA reads as TGTGCCAGCAGCTCTGACAATGGCTCCTACAATGAGCAGTTCTTC. Protein product: CASSSDNGSYNEQFF.